These T cell receptor beta chains were read from a single sample in a study of tumour-infiltrating T cells in Burkitt lymphoma. Assay used: immunoSEQ multiplex PCR; TCRdb lists only in-frame clones, some missing. Of around 980 clones listed, around 82% are singletons. The sequenced material came from tumor tissue. All receptors derive from a human donor with Burkitt lymphoma. Some clones in this sample may be carry-over from other donors' samples. Both conserved end residues are part of each CDR3. A D gene is named only where the DNA matches it firmly. Size is stated for part of the rows, as once, few or many counts, or as a class when the clone is expanded.

length,D,size,J,V,DNA,CDR3
14,NA,NA,TRBJ1-4,TRBV23-1,TGCGCCAGCTCCAGGAGAGGGGCAACAGAAAAACTGTTTTTT,CASSRRGATEKLFF
12,NA,once,TRBJ2-7,TRBV30,TGTGCCTGGCGCCACGGAACCTACGAGCAGTACTTC,CAWRHGTYEQYF
13,TRBD2,NA,TRBJ2-6,TRBV2,TGTGCCAGCAGTGAAAGAACTAGCGGGCCTCCACCTTTC,CASSERTSGPPPF
16,NA,once,TRBJ2-2,TRBV11-3,TGTGCCAGCAGCCCTTTTGGGGGGAGATTCGCCGGGGAGCTGTTTTTT,CASSPFGGRFAGELFF
16,NA,NA,TRBJ1-4,TRBV5-1,TGCGCCAGCAGCTTGGCCCCACAGGGTACTAATGAAAAACTGTTTTTT,CASSLAPQGTNEKLFF
13,NA,NA,TRBJ2-1,TRBV30,TGTGCCTGGAGTGTCCCTAGCGTCAATGAGCAGTTCTTC,CAWSVPSVNEQFF
16,TRBD1,NA,TRBJ2-1,TRBV11-2,TGTGCCAGCAGCACTTCCGGGACAGGGTCCTACAATGAGCAGTTCTTC,CASSTSGTGSYNEQFF
17,NA,NA,TRBJ2-7,TRBV28,TGTGCCAGCAGTTTATCCCCAGGGAAAGCGGTTCGCTACGAGCAGTACTTC,CASSLSPGKAVRYEQYF
15,NA,few,TRBJ1-4,TRBV27,TGTGCCAGCAGTTCCGGTTTGAGGGCAGGGGAAAAACTGTTTTTT,CASSSGLRAGEKLFF
22,TRBD2,NA,TRBJ2-1,TRBV12-5,TGTGCTAGTGGTTTGGTACACTCTAGCGGGAGTTGGAAACTAAGCTCCTACAATGAGCAGTTCTTC,CASGLVHSSGSWKLSSYNEQFF
14,NA,NA,TRBJ1-3,TRBV6-1,TGTGCCATCAGTGATGGGAGCTCTGGAAACACCATATATTTT,CAISDGSSGNTIYF
16,TRBD2,NA,TRBJ2-2,TRBV5-1,TGCGCCAGCAGCATCATAGCGGGAGGGGTCACCGGGGAGCTGTTTTTT,CASSIIAGGVTGELFF
14,NA,NA,TRBJ1-2,TRBV28,TGTGCCAGCAGTTTGGTTGGGACCGTTTATGGCTACACCTTC,CASSLVGTVYGYTF
16,NA,NA,TRBJ1-1,TRBV6-5,TGTGCCAGCAGTTTCCGAACTCCGAGGACACACACTGAAGCTTTCTTT,CASSFRTPRTHTEAFF
17,TRBD1,NA,TRBJ1-4,TRBV28,TGTGCCAGCAGTTCCCTCAACAAGGGGACAGAGAAGTTTAAACTGTTTTTT,CASSSLNKGTEKFKLFF
13,NA,NA,TRBJ2-7,TRBV28,TGTGCCAGCAGAAAGGGGCAGGGTCACGAGCAGTACTTC,CASRKGQGHEQYF
17,TRBD2,NA,TRBJ2-7,TRBV9,TGTGCCAGCAGCGGTGGGACTAGCGGGAGCGCTCGGAACGAGCAGTACTTC,CASSGGTSGSARNEQYF